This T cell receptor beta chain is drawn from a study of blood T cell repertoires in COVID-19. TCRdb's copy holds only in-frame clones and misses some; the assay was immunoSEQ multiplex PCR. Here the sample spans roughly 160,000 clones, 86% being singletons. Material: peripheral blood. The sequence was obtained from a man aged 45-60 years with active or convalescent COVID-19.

The CDR3 DNA follows: TGTGCCAGCAGCGTAGAGGGGGCTGAGCAGTTCTTC. This encodes CASSVEGAEQFF. The chain couples TRBV9 to TRBJ2-1, with 7 bases matching TRBD1. The V and J ends lost 0 bases and 9 bases, in that order; junction bases with no gene match: 0. CDR1 is SGDLS, CDR2 YYNGEE, per germline. The CDR3 consists of 12 residues.